The T cell receptor beta chain under discussion was sequenced for a study of cytomegalovirus exposure and HLA in healthy donors. In the study overall: Counted in an early data release were approximately 85 million unique TCRs from HLA-typed donors.

Study results and caveats: Indistinguishable V segments such as TRBV6-2 and TRBV6-3 were excluded.

As for the donors, each was a healthy bone marrow donor. The study ran its PCR with 60 Vbeta and 13 Jbeta primers. Repertoires were generated with immunoSEQ multiplex PCR, while TCRdb's copy carries only in-frame clones and drops some. The sample comprises 120,000 or so clones, about 79% of which are singletons, and 3% to 3.5% rests with the top ten. Remarks on this clone: The target antigen is unknown.

V dropped 1 base and J dropped 9 bases, with 7 bases sitting between them. The CDR3 sequence is 11 residues long. CDR1 and CDR2 from the germline V gene are GTSNPN and SVGIG (reference sequence). The origin of this receptor is a woman aged 45-60 years in good health and CMV-seronegative. The sequenced sample consisted of PBMCs. The V and J genes are TRBV30 and TRBJ2-1; D may be TRBD1 (6 bases). CDR3 nucleotides: TGTGCCTGGAGTGGGACAGTTGAGCAGTTCTTC. Encoded protein: CAWSGTVEQFF.